Detailed here is one T cell receptor beta chain. This sample was included in a study of T cell changes during pregnancy in multiple sclerosis. The V gene end was trimmed by 5 bases and the J gene end by 5 bases; junction bases not matched to a gene: 12. CDR1 and CDR2 from the germline V gene are SGHTA and FQGTGA. The CDR3 consists of 16 residues. Data came from immunoSEQ multiplex PCR; TCRdb stores just in-frame clones and leaves some out. The sample has tens of thousands of clones; 80% to 90% are singletons. The TCR comes from a female donor with multiple sclerosis, enrolled in a pregnancy study. The chain recombines TRBV7-3 with TRBJ2-3; 8 bases map to TRBD2. Sequencing used CD4+ T cells from peripheral blood mononuclear cells, obtained in the third trimester of pregnancy. CDR3 coding DNA: TGTGCCAGCAGCCCGATCGGGGGGGGGCCTGGAGATACGCAGTATTTT. It yields the protein CASSPIGGGPGDTQYF.